The 7 T cell receptor beta chains in this list originate from one sample, sequenced in a study of T cells in Graves' hyperthyroidism and ophthalmopathy. Amplified TCR beta CDR3 regions came from RNA transcripts. Initially, a first-round RT-PCR of the TCR CDR3 employed the HTBI primer set. TCRdb itself ran the multiplex PCR reads through MiXCR, one entry per CDR3 protein. The sample records 450,000 to 500,000 distinct CDR3 sequences, 22% being singletons. The sequenced material came from blood. These receptors came from a woman between 65 and 79 years old with Graves' ophthalmopathy.

In this sample, this clonotype turned up a few times. The V gene is TRBV5-8, the J gene TRBJ2-7; D is perhaps TRBD1 (5 bases). The CDR3 contains 12 residues. Deletions cut 2 bases from V and 9 bases from J, with 12 bases between. Germline V gene data show CDR1 as SGHTS and CDR2 as YDEGEE. The CDR3 region is CASSFQGSVQYF. CDR3 sequence (DNA): TGTGCCAGCAGCTTTCAGGGAAGCGTGCAGTACTTC.

This clonotype was detected only a few times. This sequence joins TRBV7-3 and TRBJ2-7, with 11 bases matching TRBD2. Losses at the gene ends were 5 bases for V and 5 bases for J; bases not matched to a gene: 8. The CDR3 has 15 residues. Germline assignment: CDR1 SGHTA and CDR2 FQGTGA. CDR3 DNA: TGTGCCAGCAGCAAAACTAGCGGGAGAATCAACGAGCAGTACTTC. Amino acids: CASSKTSGRINEQYF.

This clonotype was seen more than once but under ten times. Here the CDR3 reads CASSENGGEQYF. CDR3 in DNA: TGTGCCAGCAGTGAAAACGGAGGCGAGCAGTACTTC. The V and J genes are TRBV2 and TRBJ2-7, with TRBD2 as a possible D gene (5 bases). Germline V gives CDR1 SNHLY, CDR2 FYNNEI. This CDR3 spans 12 amino acids. Trimming pared 2 bases from V and 6 bases from J, leaving 8 bases between.

This chain joins TRBV7-6 and TRBJ2-1, with 8 bases fitting TRBD2. The V segment lost 6 bases and the J segment 3 bases; nucleotides outside the gene matches: 10. This CDR3 has 16 residues. Germline V lookup: CDR1 SGHVS, CDR2 FNYEAQ. CDR3 sequence reads: CASRLPGTSLYNEQFF. The CDR3 nucleotides are TGTGCCAGCAGACTTCCCGGGACTAGTCTCTACAATGAGCAGTTCTTC.

This sequence joins TRBV5-1 and TRBJ2-5; 8 bases fit TRBD1. The V and J ends lost 4 bases and 4 bases, in that order; junction bases with no gene match: 9. The CDR3 totals 15 residues. The V gene's germline CDR1 is SGHRS and CDR2 YFSETQ. The CDR3 DNA sequence: TGCGCCAGCAGCACCCAAACAGGGGGTGGAGAGACCCAGTACTTC. Translation gives CASSTQTGGGETQYF.

The chain combines TRBV12-5 with TRBJ1-1, with a possible D match to TRBD1 (5 bases). Trimming took off 1 base at V and 0 bases at J, with 6 bases between the two ends. Germline assignment: CDR1 LGHNT and CDR2 FRNRAP. This CDR3 region has 14 residues. In DNA, the CDR3 is TGTGCTAGTGGTTTGGGACAGCTGAACACTGAAGCTTTCTTT. Translating gives CASGLGQLNTEAFF.

This clonotype was detected a few times. The chain couples TRBV7-9 to TRBJ2-5; no firm D call. This CDR3 is built from 12 residues. Germline loops: CDR1 SEHNR, CDR2 FQNEAQ (reference sequence). Trimming shortened V by 4 bases and J by 5 bases, and 8 bases separated the two germline ends. In DNA, the CDR3 is TGTGCCAGCAGCTCCACGTGGGAGACCCAGTACTTC. Encoded protein: CASSSTWETQYF.